These 28 T cell receptor beta chains came from one sample sequenced in a study of blood T cells in healthy people across ages. Next came a second PCR, run for about 6 to 12 cycles, which used a sample-barcoded 5' primer along with a J-beta primer mix. Using its own MiXCR run on the 5' RACE reads, TCRdb lists one record per CDR3 protein. The table lists 380,000 or so distinct CDR3 sequences, roughly half of them singletons. Sequenced material: blood. All receptors come from a man aged 60 to 69 in good health.

This clonotype appeared a single time. V and J are TRBV6-2 or TRBV6-3 and TRBJ2-4; tentative D call: TRBD2 (6 bases). The J call could be wrong; TRBJ2-7 is a better fit for the DNA end. CDR3 length: 15 amino acids. Germline CDR1 is MNHEY and CDR2 is SVGEGT. Here the CDR3 DNA reads TGTGCCAGCACGAGGGGCGGGACCCACACTTACGAGCAGTACTTC. This sequence encodes CASTRGGTHTYEQYF.

The chain is built from TRBV4-1 and TRBJ2-7, with TRBD2 matching over 7 bases. The V gene's germline CDR1 is MGHRA and CDR2 YSYEKL. V trimming: 5 bases; J trimming: 6 bases; junction bases outside the gene matches: 4. This CDR3 is built from 12 residues. The DNA for the CDR3 is TGCGCCAGCAGCACCATAGCGGGCGAGCAGTACTTC. This encodes CASSTIAGEQYF.

This chain connects TRBV2 to TRBJ2-5; 9 nucleotides agree with TRBD1. From germline, CDR1 is SNHLY and CDR2 FYNNEI. Unmatched junction bases numbered 16, after V lost 4 bases and J lost 13 bases. The CDR3 is 15 residues long. The CDR3 reads CASSGDRVGGHERYF. CDR3 nucleotide sequence: TGTGCCAGCAGTGGGGACAGGGTCGGCGGGCACGAGCGGTACTTC. Full variable domain (rest looked up from reference TRBV2 and TRBJ2-5): EPEVTQTPSHQVTQMGQEVILRCVPISNHLYFYWYRQILGQKVEFLVSFYNNEISEKSEIFDDQFSVERPDGSNFTLKIRSTKLEDSAMYFCASSGDRVGGHERYFGPGTRLLVL.

Of note for this clonotype: The junction does not match germline at one end; this may be a read error. The chain uses TRBV7-9 and TRBJ2-1; D remains unclear. The germline V gene has CDR1 SEHNR and CDR2 FQNEAQ (reference sequence). This CDR3 contains 13 residues. The CDR3 here is CAGSPARYNEQFF. The CDR3 DNA reads TGTGCCGGCAGCCCCGCCCGGTACAATGAGCAGTTCTTC.

The rearrangement links TRBV9 to TRBJ2-7; the match to TRBD2 covers 7 bases. With the DNA end fitting TRBJ2-5 better, the J assignment may be wrong. CDR1 and CDR2 (germline): SGDLS, YYNGEE. The length of the CDR3 is 15 residues. As DNA, the CDR3 is TGTGCCAGCAGCGCTGGAGATTGGGGAGGGGAGACCCAGTACTTC. It translates to CASSAGDWGGETQYF.

This clonotype was counted a few times. The rearrangement links TRBV13 to TRBJ2-1; D is ambiguous. CDR3 length: 14 amino acids. Looked up from germline, CDR1 is PRHDT and CDR2 is FYEKMQ (reference sequence). V lost 5 bases, J lost 9 bases, and 17 bases lay in between. In DNA, the CDR3 is TGTGCCAGCAGCCCCGTCTTAGGTCCGGGTGAGCAGTTCTTC. It yields the protein CASSPVLGPGEQFF.

This clonotype was seen a few times. The J gene is TRBJ1-5, the V gene TRBV30, with a weak D call TRBD1 (5 bases). The CDR3 sequence is 13 residues long. From germline, CDR1 is GTSNPN and CDR2 SVGIG (reference sequence). V gave up 2 bases and J gave up 6 bases, with 11 bases separating them. The CDR3 DNA follows: TGTGCCTGGAGTAAGGGGTCGGGTCAGCCCCAGCATTTT. Translation gives CAWSKGSGQPQHF.

This clonotype was seen only a few times. The rearrangement links TRBV12-3 or TRBV12-4 to TRBJ1-4; D remains ambiguous. The germline V and J ends were trimmed by 5 bases and 3 bases, with 10 bases remaining between them. This CDR3 is built from 14 residues. The CDR3, as DNA: TGTGCCAGCAGTCAACAGAACGCTAATGAAAAACTGTTTTTT. As protein: CASSQQNANEKLFF.

This chain joins TRBV6-2 or TRBV6-3 and TRBJ1-2; 8 nucleotides agree with TRBD1. V was clipped by 6 bases and J by 4 bases; unmatched bases: 10. This CDR3 region has 15 residues. Germline V gene sequence: CDR1 MNHEY, CDR2 SVGEGT. Here the CDR3 DNA reads TGTGCCAGCAGCCGTCGTGGGACAGGCGCCTATGGCTACACCTTC. Its translation is CASSRRGTGAYGYTF.

This clonotype was counted ten times or more. The chain uses TRBV6-4 and TRBJ2-3, with 11 bases fitting TRBD2. V was pared by 6 bases and J by 5 bases, with 7 bases of the junction left unmatched. The germline CDR1 and CDR2 sequences are MRHNA and SNTAGT. CDR3 length: 15 residues. The DNA for the CDR3 is TGTGCCAGCAGCCCCCTAGCGGGAGGTGGAGATACGCAGTATTTT. Protein product: CASSPLAGGGDTQYF.

There are many counts of this clonotype. This sequence joins TRBV7-9 and TRBJ2-5; D is possibly TRBD2 (6 bases). The CDR3 spans 13 residues. The V and J ends lost 1 base and 4 bases respectively, with 7 bases between them. Germline CDR1 is SEHNR and CDR2 is FQNEAQ (reference sequence). As DNA, the CDR3 is TGTGCCAGCAGCTTAGGGAGGGTAGAGACCCAGTACTTC. It yields the protein CASSLGRVETQYF.

This rearrangement joins TRBV2 to TRBJ1-2; the D is unclear. The ends were cut back, 4 bases at V and 0 bases at J, with 9 bases in the middle. Germline values: CDR1 SNHLY, CDR2 FYNNEI. The CDR3 sequence is 14 residues long. CDR3 nucleotide sequence: TGTGCCAGCAGTGTCAGGCAGACTAACTATGGCTACACCTTC. Its translation: CASSVRQTNYGYTF.

A few counts support this clonotype. V and J are TRBV3-1 and TRBJ2-6, with a weak D call TRBD1 (5 bases). The V end was cut by 1 base, the J end by 4 bases, with 20 bases between. This CDR3 is 19 amino acids long. Germline values: CDR1 LGHDT, CDR2 YNNKEL (reference sequence). CDR3 region: CASSQALLRWGHGANVLTF. As DNA, the CDR3 is TGTGCCAGCAGCCAAGCTCTCTTGCGATGGGGCCACGGGGCCAACGTCCTGACTTTC.

This clonotype has only a few counts. The chain links TRBV4-1 to TRBJ2-1, with 7 bases fitting TRBD1. V was pared by 0 bases and J by 5 bases, with 7 bases of the junction left unmatched. The CDR3 runs to 16 residues. CDR1 and CDR2 from the germline V gene are MGHRA and YSYEKL. CDR3 DNA: TGCGCCAGCAGCCAAGACAAGGGGGCGGGCGACAATGAGCAGTTCTTC. Encoded protein: CASSQDKGAGDNEQFF.

The gene calls are TRBV5-1 and TRBJ2-1; tentative D call: TRBD2 (5 bases). This CDR3 spans 18 amino acids. Per germline, CDR1 SGHRS and CDR2 YFSETQ. Trimming took off 8 bases at V and 7 bases at J, with 31 bases between the two ends. In DNA form, the CDR3 reads TGCGCCAGGCCAGCAGCTTGGAGGTATTACCTAGAGGAGAATGAGCAGTTCTTC. This gives the protein CARPAAWRYYLEENEQFF.

The rearrangement joins TRBV7-2 to TRBJ1-2; no reliable D call. The CDR3 loop spans 14 amino acids. The germline CDR1 and CDR2 sequences are SGHTA and FQGNSA. V lost 5 bases to trimming and J lost 4 bases, with 14 bases between them. CDR3 in amino acids: CASSVGRQVYGYTF. Written as DNA, the CDR3 is TGTGCCAGCAGCGTAGGCCGGCAGGTCTATGGCTACACCTTC. Combining the CDR3 with reference TRBV7-2 and TRBJ1-2 gives the whole variable domain GAGVSQSPSNKVTEKGKDVELRCDPISGHTALYWYRQSLGQGLEFLIYFQGNSAPDKSGLPSDRFSAERTGGSVSTLTIQRTQQEDSAVYLCASSVGRQVYGYTFGSGTRLTVV.

The rearrangement joins TRBV20-1 to TRBJ1-6, with 7 bases matching TRBD1. This CDR3 contains 13 residues. Per germline, CDR1 DFQATT and CDR2 SNEGSKA (reference sequence). Trimming removed 6 bases from V and 6 bases from J; junction bases left unmatched: 5. CDR3 in amino acids: CSAKGAGNSPLHF. The CDR3 region has the DNA TGCAGTGCCAAGGGGGCAGGTAATTCACCCCTCCACTTT.

This clonotype has just a few counts. The chain has TRBV16 and TRBJ2-5, with TRBD2 matching 7 bases. Trimming at V came to 4 bases and at J to 5 bases, leaving 4 bases not matched to a gene. The germline V gene encodes CDR1 KGHSY and CDR2 FQNENV. This CDR3 region has 13 residues. The CDR3 nucleotides are TGTGCCAGCAGCCGCGGGACTACGGAGACCCAGTACTTC. Amino acid sequence: CASSRGTTETQYF. The full variable domain, completed using reference TRBV16 and TRBJ2-5, is GEEVAQTPKHLVRGEGQKAKLYCAPIKGHSYVFWYQQVLKNEFKFLISFQNENVFDETGMPKERFSAKCLPNSPCSLEIQATKLEDSAVYFCASSRGTTETQYFGPGTRLLVL.

The rearrangement links TRBV6-2 or TRBV6-3 to TRBJ1-2, with D possibly matching TRBD1 (5 bases). The germline V and J ends were trimmed by 5 bases and 7 bases, with 14 bases remaining between them. The germline V gene encodes CDR1 MNHEY and CDR2 SVGEGT. The CDR3 has 13 residues. CDR3 loop: CASSRREIGGYTF. CDR3 sequence (DNA): TGTGCCAGCAGTCGCAGGGAAATTGGTGGCTACACCTTC.

In DNA, the CDR3 is TGTGCCAGCAGCGTCTTCGGCCGATCCTACGAGCAGTACTTC. It specifies CASSVFGRSYEQYF. The J gene is TRBJ2-7, the V gene TRBV9; the D is unclear. Deletions cut 2 bases from V and 1 base from J, with 10 bases between. CDR1 is SGDLS, CDR2 YYNGEE, per germline. The CDR3 has 14 residues.

This chain joins TRBV5-1 and TRBJ2-4; TRBD2 is a possible D gene (6 bases). This CDR3 contains 13 residues. Trimming cost V 4 bases and J 13 bases, with 18 bases left between them. Germline CDR1 and CDR2: SGHRS and YFSETQ. The CDR3 bases are TGCGCCAGCAGCCCTCAGGCGCCGGGGGAGCAGTACTTC. Its protein product is CASSPQAPGEQYF.

The V call is TRBV29-1, the J call TRBJ2-7, with a tentative D call TRBD1 (5 bases). Germline assignment: CDR1 SQVTM and CDR2 ANQGSEA. The CDR3 runs to 14 residues. V was cut by 0 bases and J by 0 bases, with 9 bases left in between. DNA for the CDR3: TGCAGCGTTGAAGATCGACAGAACTCCTACGAGCAGTACTTC. Protein sequence: CSVEDRQNSYEQYF.

This clonotype appeared a few times. V is TRBV7-6 and J is TRBJ2-5, with D maybe TRBD1 (5 bases). Trimming took 1 base from V and 2 from J, leaving 11 bases between them. This CDR3 spans 15 amino acids. Germline V gene lookup returns CDR1 SGHVS and CDR2 FNYEAQ. The CDR3 DNA is TGTGCCAGCAGCTTAGAGCAGGGCTTGCAAGAGACCCAGTACTTC. It translates to CASSLEQGLQETQYF. Drawing the rest from reference TRBV7-6 and TRBJ2-5, the complete variable domain is GAGVSQSPRYKVTKRGQDVALRCDPISGHVSLYWYRQALGQGPEFLTYFNYEAQQDKSGLPNDRFSAERPEGSISTLTIQRTEQRDSAMYRCASSLEQGLQETQYFGPGTRLLVL.

This clonotype was seen once. The rearrangement uses TRBV30 and TRBJ1-5, with no clear D. V lost 5 bases, J lost 4 bases, and 12 bases lay in between. This CDR3 comprises 13 residues. Germline CDR1 GTSNPN, CDR2 SVGIG (reference sequence). The CDR3 bases are TGTGCCTGGGATAATGGGGAAAATCAGCCCCAGCATTTT. Translated: CAWDNGENQPQHF.

This chain joins TRBV9 and TRBJ2-3; D remains unclear. CDR3 length: 13 residues. Trimming removed 4 bases at V and 1 base at J, with 7 bases between. From germline, CDR1 is SGDLS and CDR2 YYNGEE. For the CDR3, the DNA is TGTGCCAGCAGCTTCTCCCGCACAGATACGCAGTATTTT. Translating it yields CASSFSRTDTQYF.

This rearrangement joins TRBV7-9 to TRBJ1-1, with D possibly TRBD1 on 6 matching bases. The V gene's germline CDR1 is SEHNR and CDR2 FQNEAQ (reference sequence). V lost 8 bases and J lost 2, with 12 bases in between. The CDR3 spans 13 residues. The CDR3 DNA reads TGTGCCAGCCACGCAGGGGCCAACACTGAAGCTTTCTTT. Encoded protein: CASHAGANTEAFF.

In this sample, this clonotype turned up a few times. In DNA, the CDR3 is TGCAGCGTTCTCGGGGCCGAGATATCGCAGTATTTT. Amino acid sequence: CSVLGAEISQYF. The rearrangement joins TRBV29-1 to TRBJ2-3; TRBD1 or TRBD2 may be the D gene (5 bases each). The CDR3 spans 12 residues. Between the trimmed V and J ends, which lost 5 bases and 10 bases, there was a span of 16 bases. Germline CDR1 SQVTM, CDR2 ANQGSEA.

This clonotype was observed a handful of times. Here the CDR3 DNA reads TGCAGCGTTGATGCGCCAGGGGGCTATGGCTACACCTTC. Its protein product is CSVDAPGGYGYTF. The chain combines TRBV29-1 with TRBJ1-2, with TRBD1 identical over 7 bases. Looked up from germline, CDR1 is SQVTM and CDR2 is ANQGSEA. V dropped 3 bases and J dropped 4; count of bases not matched to a gene: 5. The CDR3 has 13 amino acids.